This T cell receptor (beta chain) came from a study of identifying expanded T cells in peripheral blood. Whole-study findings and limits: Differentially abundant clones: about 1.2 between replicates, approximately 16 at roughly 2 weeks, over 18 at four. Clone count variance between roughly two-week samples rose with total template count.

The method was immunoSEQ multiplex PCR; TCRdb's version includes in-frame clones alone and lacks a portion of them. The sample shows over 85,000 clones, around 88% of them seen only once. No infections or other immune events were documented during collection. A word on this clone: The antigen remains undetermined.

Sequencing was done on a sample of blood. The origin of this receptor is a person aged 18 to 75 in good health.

The CDR3 DNA reads TGTGCCAGCAGTGAAAGGGGCGCGGCTAACTATGGCTACACCTTC. It encodes CASSERGAANYGYTF. The rearrangement links TRBV25-1 to TRBJ1-2; D perhaps matches TRBD1 (5 bases). CDR1 and CDR2 from the germline V gene are MGHDK and SYGVNS. The CDR3 totals 15 residues. V lost 2 bases and J 0 bases, leaving 10 bases between the germline ends.